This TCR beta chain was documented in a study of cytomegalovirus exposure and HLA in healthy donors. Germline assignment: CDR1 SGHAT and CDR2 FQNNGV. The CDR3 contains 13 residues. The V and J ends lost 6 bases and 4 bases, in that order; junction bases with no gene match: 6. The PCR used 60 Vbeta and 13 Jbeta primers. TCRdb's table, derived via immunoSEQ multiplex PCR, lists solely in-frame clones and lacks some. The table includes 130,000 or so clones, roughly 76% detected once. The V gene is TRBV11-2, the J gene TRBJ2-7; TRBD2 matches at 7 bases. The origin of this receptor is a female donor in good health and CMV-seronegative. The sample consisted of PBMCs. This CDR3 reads CASRALAEYEQYF. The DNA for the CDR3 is TGTGCCAGCAGGGCCCTAGCGGAATACGAGCAGTACTTC. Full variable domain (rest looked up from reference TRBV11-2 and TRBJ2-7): EAGVAQSPRYKIIEKRQSVAFWCNPISGHATLYWYQQILGQGPKLLIQFQNNGVVDDSQLPKDRFSAERLKGVDSTLKIQPAKLEDSAVYLCASRALAEYEQYFGPGTRLTVT.